The rows below give T cell receptor beta chains drawn from one sample of a study of blood T cell repertoires in COVID-19. TCRdb's copy holds only in-frame clones and misses some; the assay was immunoSEQ multiplex PCR. Of roughly 17,000 clones listed, roughly nine tenths are singletons. Sequencing input: peripheral blood. Source of these receptors: a human donor in a cohort sampled during active COVID-19. CDR3s include the opening cysteine and the closing phenylalanine or tryptophan. A D gene is named only where the DNA matches it firmly. Clone sizes are given selectively: once, few, many, or a class where the clone is expanded.

abundance,j_gene,d_gene,v_gene,CDR3nt,CDR3aa
-,TRBJ1-2,-,TRBV6-5,TGTGCCAGCAGTTACCAGGGAAGTAGCTACACCTTC,CASSYQGSSYTF
-,TRBJ2-6,-,TRBV19,TGTGCCAGTAGTATATCAGGGGCAGGGGCCAACGTCCTGACTTTC,CASSISGAGANVLTF
-,TRBJ1-2,TRBD1,TRBV5-1,TGCGCCAGCAGCTCCGGTTATAGCGTTGGGACAGAGGACTATGGCTACACCTTC,CASSSGYSVGTEDYGYTF
-,TRBJ1-3,-,TRBV10-3,TGTGCCATCGGAGAGAGCTCTGGAAACACCATATATTTT,CAIGESSGNTIYF
-,TRBJ1-2,TRBD1,TRBV28,TGTGCCAGCAGTCCATCAGGGGGAGGCTATGGCTACACCTTC,CASSPSGGGYGYTF
-,TRBJ1-2,TRBD1,TRBV28,TGTGCCAGCAGTTTACCGACAGGGGATTTTACCCATGGCTACACCTTC,CASSLPTGDFTHGYTF
-,TRBJ2-2,TRBD2,TRBV5-5,TGTGCCAGCAGCTTGGGTCTAGCGGTTAACACCGGGGAGCTGTTTTTT,CASSLGLAVNTGELFF
-,TRBJ2-6,-,TRBV7-8,TGTGCCAGCAGCTTAGCCCCAAACGTTGGACTACTGGTGAGTGGGGCCAACGTCCTGACTTTC,CASSLAPNVGLLVSGANVLTF
-,TRBJ2-1,TRBD2,TRBV20-1,TGCAGTGCTAGTCTCCGGATAGCGGGAGGCGTAGATGAGCAGTTCTTC,CSASLRIAGGVDEQFF
once,TRBJ2-3,TRBD2,TRBV11-1,TGTGCCAGCAGGCGACTAGCGGGAGGGGCAGATACGCAGTATTTT,CASRRLAGGADTQYF
hyperexpanded,TRBJ2-1,TRBD1,TRBV11-3,TGTGCCAGCAGCTTAAGGGGGACAGGGGGCTTGGTTGAGCAGTTCTTC,CASSLRGTGGLVEQFF
-,TRBJ1-3,-,TRBV5-4,TGTGCCAGCAGCTTCAGGGGAGCGGGAAACACCATATATTTT,CASSFRGAGNTIYF
-,TRBJ2-3,TRBD2,TRBV10-3,TGTGCCATCAGTGAGGGCGGGCGGGGGGCCCTAGATACGCAGTATTTT,CAISEGGRGALDTQYF
-,TRBJ2-6,-,TRBV19,TGTGCCAGTAGTATCCCAGGGTCTGGGGCCAACGTCCTGACTTTC,CASSIPGSGANVLTF